The 6 T cell receptor beta chains below were found in one sample sequenced in a study of shared clonotypes between healthy human individuals. Terminally differentiated effector memory CD45RA+ cells were excluded from the naive CD8 cells, which were CD45RO-negative and positively selected for CCR7. Only in-frame clones appear in the TCRdb table, and some are missing; sequencing was by immunoSEQ multiplex PCR. The sample yields 450,000 to 700,000 clones, nearly 97% seen once. The sample consisted of naive CD8+ T cells sorted from blood. Receptors were obtained from a woman aged 25 to 45 in good health.

The V call is TRBV28, the J call TRBJ2-1; tentatively, D is TRBD2 (5 bases). The V end lost 5 bases, the J end lost 0 bases, and 11 bases lay between the germline ends. Germline V gene sequence: CDR1 MDHEN, CDR2 SYDVKM. The CDR3 is made up of 15 amino acids. CDR3 protein: CASSAEGSSYNEQFF. The CDR3 bases are TGTGCCAGCAGTGCCGAGGGTAGCTCCTACAATGAGCAGTTCTTC.

This clone was counted once. J is TRBJ1-1 and V is TRBV7-9; D uncertain. Germline V lookup: CDR1 SEHNR, CDR2 FQNEAQ (reference sequence). Trimming shortened V by 10 bases and J by 0 bases, and 9 bases separated the two germline ends. This CDR3 is built from 12 residues. CDR3 protein: CAIQQLNTEAFF. The CDR3, as DNA: TGTGCCATCCAGCAGTTGAACACTGAAGCTTTCTTT.

This clone was detected only once. The chain couples TRBV5-1 to TRBJ2-2; no clear D. Trimming stripped 4 bases from V and 3 bases from J, with 16 bases between. The germline V gene has CDR1 SGHRS and CDR2 YFSETQ. The CDR3 runs to 16 residues. This CDR3 is CASSPKDTPYTGELFF. In DNA, the CDR3 is TGCGCCAGCAGCCCGAAAGACACGCCCTACACCGGGGAGCTGTTTTTT.

The count of this clone is one. This chain joins TRBV12-5 and TRBJ1-1, with 9 bases that match TRBD1. With 5 bases clipped from V and 0 bases from J, the junction kept 10 bases outside the gene matches. Germline V CDR1 and CDR2: LGHNT, FRNRAP. CDR3 size: 17 residues. CDR3 in amino acids: CASGELQGAGMNTEAFF. CDR3 nucleotides: TGTGCTAGTGGTGAATTACAGGGGGCGGGAATGAACACTGAAGCTTTCTTT.

J is TRBJ1-5 and V is TRBV2; D unresolved. The CDR3 length is 12 residues. V dropped 3 bases and J dropped 5 bases, with 5 bases sitting between them. Germline V gives CDR1 SNHLY, CDR2 FYNNEI. CDR3 sequence reads: CASSELYQPQHF. In DNA form, the CDR3 reads TGTGCCAGCAGTGAGCTATATCAGCCCCAGCATTTT.

This clone has just a few counts. The CDR3 loop reads CASSWRVGHEQYF. In nucleotides, the CDR3 is TGTGCCAGCAGCTGGAGGGTCGGTCACGAGCAGTACTTC. This chain connects TRBV7-9 to TRBJ2-7, with D possibly TRBD2 on 6 matching bases. The CDR3 extends over 13 amino acids. Germline assignment: CDR1 SEHNR and CDR2 FQNEAQ (reference sequence). Trimming stripped 4 bases from V and 5 bases from J, with 12 bases between.